The 22 T cell receptor beta chains given below trace back to one sample, sequenced in a study of cytomegalovirus exposure and HLA in healthy donors. The table came from immunoSEQ multiplex PCR; TCRdb's copy has only in-frame clones and leaves some out. The sample holds a few hundred thousand clones, approximately 86% seen once. Sequencing used PBMCs. All receptors derive from a woman aged 18-29 years in good health and CMV-seronegative.

This clone appeared a few times. The chain employs TRBV4-3 and TRBJ2-2; D gene uncertain. CDR3 length: 16 amino acids. Germline CDR1 LGHNA, CDR2 YSLEER. V dropped 3 bases and J dropped 3 bases, with 14 bases sitting between them. CDR3 in amino acids: CASSQLVSGYTGELFF. CDR3 DNA: TGCGCCAGCAGCCAGTTGGTGTCCGGGTACACCGGGGAGCTGTTTTTT.

V gene TRBV7-2 combines with J gene TRBJ1-5; 9 bases fit TRBD1. The CDR3 covers 15 residues. Germline trimming cut 4 bases from V and 5 bases from J; bases unmatched to any gene: 6. Germline CDR1 is SGHTA and CDR2 is FQGNSA. The CDR3 DNA reads as TGTGCCAGCAGCTGGTACGGGGACAGGGATCAGCCCCAGCATTTT. Translating it yields CASSWYGDRDQPQHF.

This clone was detected only once. The CDR3 nucleotides are TGTGCCAGCAGTTCCGGGACTAGCGGGAGCAATCACCACGAGCAGTACTTC. Protein: CASSSGTSGSNHHEQYF. This rearrangement joins TRBV6-4 to TRBJ2-7; TRBD2 agrees at 14 bases. This CDR3 comprises 17 residues. Germline V gene data show CDR1 as MRHNA and CDR2 as SNTAGT. V shed 5 bases, J shed 5 bases, and the junction held 11 bases outside the gene matches.

The CDR3 sequence: CASSLGGGTYNEQFF. The CDR3 coding sequence is TGTGCCAGCAGCTTAGGGGGGGGTACCTACAATGAGCAGTTCTTC. This chain links TRBV7-9 with TRBJ2-1, with TRBD2 identical over 7 bases. The J segment lost 2 bases and the V segment lost 1 base, leaving 2 bases of the junction unmatched. The germline V gene has CDR1 SEHNR and CDR2 FQNEAQ (reference sequence). This CDR3 is built from 15 residues.

This clone was counted a single time. The chain employs TRBV5-4 and TRBJ2-3; D is possibly TRBD1 (5 bases). The germline CDR1 and CDR2 sequences are SGHNT and YYREEE (reference sequence). The CDR3 consists of 14 residues. V was cut by 3 bases and J by 2 bases, with 10 bases left in between. CDR3 region: CASSSRTSTDTQYF. The CDR3, as DNA: TGTGCCAGCAGCTCCCGGACATCCACAGATACGCAGTATTTT.

The V call is TRBV13, the J call TRBJ1-5, with D perhaps TRBD1 (5 bases). The CDR3 sequence is 12 residues long. V shed 0 bases and J shed 12 bases, with 9 bases lying between them. The germline V gene has CDR1 PRHDT and CDR2 FYEKMQ (reference sequence). This CDR3 is CASSLGPQGQHF. CDR3 sequence (DNA): TGTGCCAGCAGCTTAGGCCCGCAGGGCCAGCATTTT.

The chain has TRBV28 and TRBJ2-3, with D perhaps TRBD2 (6 bases). The CDR3 is 16 amino acids. Germline V gives CDR1 MDHEN, CDR2 SYDVKM. V was trimmed by 3 bases and J by 2 bases, leaving 15 bases between them. This CDR3 is CASSLGGGRFTDTQYF. CDR3 bases: TGTGCCAGCAGTTTGGGCGGAGGGAGGTTCACAGATACGCAGTATTTT.

This chain connects TRBV4-2 to TRBJ2-3, with D possibly being TRBD2 (6 bases). This CDR3 comprises 16 residues. Germline CDR1 and CDR2: LGHNA and YNFKEQ. V lost 0 bases, J lost 2 bases, and 12 bases lay in between. CDR3 sequence reads: CASSQDPASATDTQYF. As DNA, the CDR3 is TGTGCCAGCAGCCAAGATCCGGCTAGCGCCACAGATACGCAGTATTTT.

The chain couples TRBV29-1 to TRBJ1-1, with D perhaps TRBD1 (6 bases). The CDR3 consists of 13 residues. Germline CDR1 SQVTM, CDR2 ANQGSEA. V was clipped by 7 bases and J by 5 bases, with 17 bases between them. Written as DNA, the CDR3 is TGCAGCGCACAGGGTGGGTTATGGACTGAAGCTTTCTTT. This codes for CSAQGGLWTEAFF.

The rearrangement uses TRBV5-1 and TRBJ2-5; TRBD2 matches 7 bases. Looked up from germline, CDR1 is SGHRS and CDR2 is YFSETQ. The CDR3 totals 14 residues. The junction had 7 bases not matched to a gene; V was cut back by 4 bases and J by 4 bases. The CDR3, as DNA: TGCGCCAGCAGCCTAAGCGGGAACCCAGAGACCCAGTACTTC. Protein: CASSLSGNPETQYF.

This chain joins TRBV5-4 and TRBJ2-7; 15 nucleotides agree with TRBD2. Germline values: CDR1 SGHNT, CDR2 YYREEE (reference sequence). V dropped 4 bases and J dropped 7; count of bases not matched to a gene: 9. This CDR3 is 16 amino acids long. The CDR3 reads CASSAWTSGRAWEQYF. For the CDR3, the DNA is TGTGCCAGCAGCGCCTGGACTAGCGGGAGGGCCTGGGAGCAGTACTTC.

This chain joins TRBV4-1 and TRBJ2-1; possibly TRBD2 for D (6 bases). This CDR3 contains 15 residues. Germline V CDR1 and CDR2: MGHRA, YSYEKL. The V end lost 5 bases, the J end lost 5 bases, and 16 bases lay between the germline ends. CDR3 DNA: TGCGCCAGCAGCGATGAAAGCGGGTCAAACAATGAGCAGTTCTTC. Amino acid sequence: CASSDESGSNNEQFF.

This clone has only a few counts. The CDR3 loop is CASSESNPRGYTF. CDR3 nucleotides: TGCGCCAGCAGTGAGTCGAACCCCAGGGGCTACACCTTC. The rearrangement uses TRBV10-2 and TRBJ1-2, with unresolved D. V lost 0 bases and J lost 8, with 10 bases in between. The CDR3 has 13 residues. Germline V lookup: CDR1 WSHSY, CDR2 SAAADI.

This clone was seen a single time. This rearrangement joins TRBV2 to TRBJ2-3, with TRBD1 matching over 7 bases. Germline assignment: CDR1 SNHLY and CDR2 FYNNEI. The CDR3 has 12 amino acids. V shed 6 bases, J shed 8 bases, and the junction held 5 bases outside the gene matches. The DNA for the CDR3 is TGTGCCAGCAGGGACAGGAAGGGTACGCAGTATTTT. Translation: CASRDRKGTQYF.

V gene TRBV5-4 combines with J gene TRBJ2-7, with TRBD2 as a possible D gene (5 bases). V gave up 3 bases and J gave up 3 bases, with 10 bases separating them. The CDR3 contains 13 residues. Looked up from germline, CDR1 is SGHNT and CDR2 is YYREEE (reference sequence). CDR3 DNA sequence: TGTGCCAGCAGCTGGGGAGAAAACTACGAGCAGTACTTC. Its protein product is CASSWGENYEQYF.

J is TRBJ1-5 and V is TRBV28; 7 bases are a match to TRBD1. Per the germline V gene, CDR1 is MDHEN and CDR2 is SYDVKM. The CDR3 runs to 17 residues. Trimming cost V 6 bases and J 2 bases; bases outside gene matches: 13. The CDR3 sequence is CASSSEMTGSRNQPQHF. The CDR3 DNA reads TGTGCCAGCAGCTCGGAGATGACAGGGAGCCGCAATCAGCCCCAGCATTTT.

The rearrangement links TRBV5-6 to TRBJ2-3; 8 bases line up with TRBD2. V lost 7 bases to trimming and J lost 3 bases; unmatched junction nucleotides: 10. The CDR3 loop spans 15 amino acids. The germline V gene has CDR1 SGHDT and CDR2 YYEEEE. In DNA form, the CDR3 reads TGTGCCAGCGACGGGACTAGTAGAGCAACAGATACGCAGTATTTT. It is translated as CASDGTSRATDTQYF.

The chain combines TRBV5-6 with TRBJ2-2; maybe TRBD2 (7 bases). The germline V gene has CDR1 SGHDT and CDR2 YYEEEE. This CDR3 has 17 amino acids. V lost 3 bases and J lost 2, with 17 bases in between. CDR3 nucleotides: TGTGCCAGCAGCTGGGGGATGGGGGGGCGCAACACCGGGGAGCTGTTTTTT. Amino acid sequence: CASSWGMGGRNTGELFF.

This clone was seen once. The chain combines TRBV27 with TRBJ2-7; 11 bases fit TRBD1. The V gene end was trimmed by 3 bases and the J gene end by 3 bases; junction bases not matched to a gene: 4. CDR1 and CDR2 (germline): MNHEY, SMNVEV (reference sequence). This CDR3 spans 15 amino acids. CDR3: CASSFRDRGIYEQYF. The CDR3 region has the DNA TGTGCCAGCAGTTTCCGGGACAGGGGGATCTACGAGCAGTACTTC.

The CDR3 loop is CASSLGTGLTGELFF. DNA of the CDR3: TGTGCCAGCAGCTTAGGGACAGGGTTAACCGGGGAGCTGTTTTTT. The chain employs TRBV9 and TRBJ2-2; 9 bases are a match to TRBD1. The CDR3 consists of 15 residues. The ends lost 4 bases at V and 5 bases at J; junction bases unmatched: 6. CDR1 and CDR2 from the germline V gene are SGDLS and YYNGEE.

V usage is TRBV28 and J usage is TRBJ2-6, with D perhaps matching TRBD1 (6 bases). Germline V gives CDR1 MDHEN, CDR2 SYDVKM. V was shortened by 6 bases and J by 4 bases, with 13 bases between the two germline ends. The CDR3 length is 15 residues. DNA of the CDR3: TGTGCCAGCAGCACCTCAGGGGTGGGGGCCAACGTCCTGACTTTC. This encodes CASSTSGVGANVLTF.

The CDR3 protein is CASSLTGGSGTGELFF. The CDR3 nucleotides read TGTGCCAGCAGTTTAACAGGGGGATCCGGCACCGGGGAGCTGTTTTTT. The chain joins TRBV27 to TRBJ2-2, with 8 bases fitting TRBD1. Germline values: CDR1 MNHEY, CDR2 SMNVEV (reference sequence). The CDR3 consists of 16 residues. V shed 2 bases, J shed 4 bases, and the junction held 6 bases outside the gene matches.